Shown below are 13 T cell receptor beta chains from a single sample sequenced in a study of OX40 agonist ivuxolimab in advanced cancers. Clones were sequenced by immunoSEQ multiplex PCR, and TCRdb holds only the in-frame ones, with some missing. This repertoire shows tens of thousands of clones, roughly 80% found once; its top ten account for around 2.3%. Here the sequenced sample was CD4+ or CD8+ T cells sorted from blood, taken in a trial of the OX40 agonist ivuxolimab. The receptors come from an adult with an advanced solid tumor such as melanoma, head and neck, liver or kidney cancer.

The chain uses TRBV18 and TRBJ1-4; D possibly corresponds to TRBD1 (5 bases). V lost 6 bases and J 0 bases, leaving 14 bases between the germline ends. In germline, CDR1 is KGHSH, CDR2 LQKENI. The length of the CDR3 is 16 residues. The CDR3 DNA sequence: TGTGCCAGCTCGTCCGACGACAGAACAACTAATGAAAAACTGTTTTTT. Translation: CASSSDDRTTNEKLFF.

V gene TRBV6-5 combines with J gene TRBJ2-3; 13 bases are shared with TRBD2. The CDR3 spans 15 residues. V shed 6 bases and J 3 bases; nucleotides not matched to a gene: 3. Germline CDR1 and CDR2: MNHEY and SVGAGI. CDR3 loop: CASRLAGGPTDTQYF. The CDR3 nucleotides are TGTGCCAGCAGACTAGCGGGAGGGCCAACAGATACGCAGTATTTT.

This chain links TRBV5-1 with TRBJ1-1, with no clear D. This CDR3 is 13 amino acids long. Germline CDR1 SGHRS, CDR2 YFSETQ. V was pared by 3 bases and J by 2 bases, with 8 bases between. The CDR3 nucleotides are TGCGCCAGCAGCTCGGACTTCAACACTGAAGCTTTCTTT. Translation: CASSSDFNTEAFF.

This chain links TRBV27 with TRBJ1-1; a weak D match, TRBD1 (5 bases). Germline CDR1 reads MNHEY; CDR2 reads SMNVEV (reference sequence). The CDR3 is 13 residues long. Trimming left V 5 bases short and J 1 base short, with 8 bases between. The CDR3 DNA sequence: TGTGCCAGCAGTAAGGGGCCGAACACTGAAGCTTTCTTT. Amino acid sequence: CASSKGPNTEAFF.

For the CDR3, the DNA is TGTGCCAGCAATTGGGACAGGGGGTTACCTAACTATGGCTACACCTTC. It codes for CASNWDRGLPNYGYTF. The gene calls are TRBV2 and TRBJ1-2, with 11 bases lining up with TRBD1. CDR3 length equals 16 residues. Germline CDR1 and CDR2: SNHLY and FYNNEI. V shed 7 bases and J 0 bases; nucleotides not matched to a gene: 7.

The chain is built from TRBV5-4 and TRBJ1-3; 7 bases agree with TRBD1. CDR3 length: 15 residues. V was pared by 1 base and J by 4 bases, with 5 bases of the junction left unmatched. The germline V gene has CDR1 SGHNT and CDR2 YYREEE (reference sequence). CDR3 in amino acids: CASSLRGQGGNTIYF. CDR3 sequence (DNA): TGTGCCAGCAGCTTGAGGGGGCAAGGAGGAAACACCATATATTTT.

This chain connects TRBV5-6 to TRBJ1-1; D is perhaps TRBD1 (5 bases). Deletions cut 4 bases from V and 4 bases from J, with 14 bases between. The CDR3 covers 14 residues. The germline gives CDR1 SGHDT, CDR2 YYEEEE. The CDR3 nucleotides are TGTGCCAGCAGCCGGGTTGGGGGTGCCACTGAAGCTTTCTTT. Encoded protein: CASSRVGGATEAFF.

For the CDR3, the DNA is TGTGCCAGCAGCTTAAACAGGGCCTACACCTTC. Protein product: CASSLNRAYTF. V usage is TRBV5-4 and J usage is TRBJ1-2, with a weak D call TRBD1 (6 bases). The CDR3 covers 11 residues. Germline V CDR1 and CDR2: SGHNT, YYREEE (reference sequence). Trimming took off 2 bases at V and 10 bases at J, with 9 bases between the two ends.

V gene TRBV7-9 combines with J gene TRBJ1-2; no definite D call. V was trimmed by 5 bases and J by 1 base, leaving 17 bases between them. Germline lookup yields CDR1 SEHNR and CDR2 FQNEAQ (reference sequence). This CDR3 is 16 amino acids long. The CDR3, as DNA: TGTGCCAGCAGCCCCAGTCTGGCAGCGGGTAACTATGGCTACACCTTC. Amino acid sequence: CASSPSLAAGNYGYTF.

The CDR3 sequence: CASSLFSGRETQYF. The CDR3 DNA sequence: TGTGCCAGCAGCTTATTTAGCGGGAGGGAGACCCAGTACTTC. The V and J genes are TRBV11-3 and TRBJ2-5; 10 bases fit TRBD2. Germline V gives CDR1 SGHNT, CDR2 YENEEA. After removal of 2 bases from V and 5 bases from J, the junction contained 2 bases not matched to a gene. This CDR3 has 14 residues. The complete variable domain, with remaining parts taken from reference TRBV11-3 and TRBJ2-5, reads EAGVVQSPRYKIIEKKQPVAFWCNPISGHNTLYWYLQNLGQGPELLIRYENEEAVDDSQLPKDRFSAERLKGVDSTLKIQPAELGDSAVYLCASSLFSGRETQYFGPGTRLLVL.

The chain has TRBV19 and TRBJ2-3, with a possible D match to TRBD2 (6 bases). Germline V gene data show CDR1 as LNHDA and CDR2 as SQIVND (reference sequence). This CDR3 is 15 amino acids long. V dropped 1 base and J dropped 4 bases, with 12 bases sitting between them. The chain's CDR3 is CASSIVAGTPDTQYF. DNA of the CDR3: TGTGCCAGTAGTATAGTGGCGGGGACTCCAGATACGCAGTATTTT.

V and J are TRBV19 and TRBJ2-7; 8 bases are shared with TRBD1. The CDR3 sequence is 16 residues long. The ends lost 9 bases at V and 5 bases at J; junction bases unmatched: 18. The germline V gene encodes CDR1 LNHDA and CDR2 SQIVND (reference sequence). The CDR3 sequence is CARVVYPRAGGDEQYF. DNA for the CDR3: TGTGCCAGAGTAGTATACCCCCGGGCAGGGGGCGACGAGCAGTACTTC. Drawing the rest from reference TRBV19 and TRBJ2-7, the complete variable domain is DGGITQSPKYLFRKEGQNVTLSCEQNLNHDAMYWYRQDPGQGLRLIYYSQIVNDFQKGDIAEGYSVSREKKESFPLTVTSAQKNPTAFYLCARVVYPRAGGDEQYFGPGTRLTVT.

The chain recombines TRBV5-7 with TRBJ2-7; 7 positions match TRBD1. TRBV5-7 falls under the ORF class, with uncertain function. The V segment lost 4 bases and the J segment 2 bases; nucleotides outside the gene matches: 21. The CDR3 has 19 residues. The CDR3 DNA reads as TGTGCCAGCAGCCAACGAGGGGGACAGATCGATGTGGGGACCTACGAGCAGTACTTC. This encodes CASSQRGGQIDVGTYEQYF.